The clone carrying this T cell receptor beta chain was seen a handful of times. TCRdb reprocessed the 5' RACE reads via MiXCR and lists one record per CDR3 protein. The data show tens of thousands of distinct CDR3 sequences, about 5.5% seen once. The sample is drawn from a study of T cells after yellow fever vaccination. This clonotype was obtained from a man aged 25 to 45 who received the YFV17D yellow fever vaccine. The source was PBMCs, either bulk or a sorted T-cell subset (CD4+, CD8+, memory, or dextramer-sorted; not recorded which), collected 15 days after the yellow fever booster vaccination.

CDR3 residues: CSARDGLAAYEQYF. The CDR3 DNA reads TGCAGTGCTAGAGACGGACTAGCGGCCTACGAGCAGTACTTC. This chain joins TRBV20-1 and TRBJ2-7, with 10 bases that match TRBD2. CDR1 is DFQATT, CDR2 SNEGSKA, per germline (reference sequence). This CDR3 spans 14 amino acids. The V segment lost 0 bases and the J segment 2 bases; nucleotides outside the gene matches: 1.